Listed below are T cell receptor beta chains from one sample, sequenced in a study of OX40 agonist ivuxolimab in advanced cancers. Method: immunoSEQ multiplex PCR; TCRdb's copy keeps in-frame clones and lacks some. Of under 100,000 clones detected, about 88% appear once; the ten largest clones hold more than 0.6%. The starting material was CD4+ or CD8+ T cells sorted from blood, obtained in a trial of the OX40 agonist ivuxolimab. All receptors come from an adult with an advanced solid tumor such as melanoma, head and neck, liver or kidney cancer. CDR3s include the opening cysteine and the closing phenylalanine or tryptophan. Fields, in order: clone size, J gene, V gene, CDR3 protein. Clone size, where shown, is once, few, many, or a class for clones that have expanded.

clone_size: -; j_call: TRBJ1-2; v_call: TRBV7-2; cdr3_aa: CASSSRTGVFRGYTF
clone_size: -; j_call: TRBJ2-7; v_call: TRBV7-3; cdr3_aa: CASSLGRAYEQYF
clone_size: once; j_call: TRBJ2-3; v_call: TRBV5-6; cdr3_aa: CASSLAAAFTDTQYF
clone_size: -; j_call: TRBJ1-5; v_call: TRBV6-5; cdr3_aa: CASSYKGNQPQHF
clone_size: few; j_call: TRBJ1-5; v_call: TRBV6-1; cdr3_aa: CASNDGINQPQHF
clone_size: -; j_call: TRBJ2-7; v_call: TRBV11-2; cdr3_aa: CASSFTEGVYEQYF
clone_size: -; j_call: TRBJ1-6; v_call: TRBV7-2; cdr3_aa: CASSRNRGWESYNSPLHF
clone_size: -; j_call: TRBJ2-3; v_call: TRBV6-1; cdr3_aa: CASSEVGTSTDTQYF
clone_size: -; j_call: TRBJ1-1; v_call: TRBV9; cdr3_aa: CASSVAGTGAWRTEAFF
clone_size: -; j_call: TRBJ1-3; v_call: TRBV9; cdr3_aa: CASSPEVLSSGNTIYF
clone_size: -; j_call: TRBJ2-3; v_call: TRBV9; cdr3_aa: CASSVGASGSIMDTQYF
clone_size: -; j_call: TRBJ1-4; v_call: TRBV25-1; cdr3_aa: CASSDSGQGAGKLFF
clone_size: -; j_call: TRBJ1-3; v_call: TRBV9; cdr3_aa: CASSVDRAGSGNTIYF
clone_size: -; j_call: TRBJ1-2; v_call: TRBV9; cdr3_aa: CASTPDRDYGYTF
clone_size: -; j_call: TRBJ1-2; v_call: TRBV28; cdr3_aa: CASSLSHRDGYGYTF
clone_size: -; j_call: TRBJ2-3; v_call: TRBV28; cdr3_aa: CASSFELAGPGDTQYF
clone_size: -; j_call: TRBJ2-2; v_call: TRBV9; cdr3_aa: CASSVGPFRGGRTGELFF
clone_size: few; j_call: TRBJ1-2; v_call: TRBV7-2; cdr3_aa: CASSIRTGLGYGYTF
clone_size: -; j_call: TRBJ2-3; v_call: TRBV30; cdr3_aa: CAWSVPITSYDTDTQYF
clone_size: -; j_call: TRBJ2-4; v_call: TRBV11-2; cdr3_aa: CASSPDTGKNIQYF
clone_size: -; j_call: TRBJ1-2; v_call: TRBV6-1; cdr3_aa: CASSVAGGRLDGYTF
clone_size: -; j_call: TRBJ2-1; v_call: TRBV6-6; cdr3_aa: CASSYSTSGSNEQFF
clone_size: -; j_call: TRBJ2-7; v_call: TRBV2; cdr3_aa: CASSEALGGVRNEQYF
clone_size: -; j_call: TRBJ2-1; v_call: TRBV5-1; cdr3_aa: CASSLDAGGSSYNEQFF
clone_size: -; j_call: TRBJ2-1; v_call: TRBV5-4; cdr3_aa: CASSTGQGNEQFF
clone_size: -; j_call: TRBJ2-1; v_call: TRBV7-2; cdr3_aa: CASSKSGNEQFF
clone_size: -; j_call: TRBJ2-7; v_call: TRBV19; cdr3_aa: CASSIVSGSNEQYF
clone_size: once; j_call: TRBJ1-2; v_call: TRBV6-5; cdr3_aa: CASSYSLRGRNGYTF
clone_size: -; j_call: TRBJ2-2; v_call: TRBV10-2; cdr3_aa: CASSDQGGWPGELFF
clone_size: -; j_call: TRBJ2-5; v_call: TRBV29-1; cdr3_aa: CSVEGLGITETQYF
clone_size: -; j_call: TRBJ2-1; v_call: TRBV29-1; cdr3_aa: CSVERSGSHNEQFF
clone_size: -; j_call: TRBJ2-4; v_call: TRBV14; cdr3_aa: CASSQWGAKNIQYF
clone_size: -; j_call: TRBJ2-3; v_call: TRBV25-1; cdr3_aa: CASSEYRVQDTQYF
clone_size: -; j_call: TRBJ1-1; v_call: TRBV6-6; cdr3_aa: CASSYSGDIGTEAFF
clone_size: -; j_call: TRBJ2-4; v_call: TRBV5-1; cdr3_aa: CASSWGGRNLAKNIQYF
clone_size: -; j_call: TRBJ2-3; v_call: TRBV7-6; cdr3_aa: CASSLGRDTQYF
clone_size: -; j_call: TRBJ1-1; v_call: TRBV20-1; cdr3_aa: CSAKGHREAFF
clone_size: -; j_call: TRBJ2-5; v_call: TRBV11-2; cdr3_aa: CASSLSGRGSSETQYF
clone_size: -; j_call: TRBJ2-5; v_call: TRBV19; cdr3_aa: CASSVGRTGSHKETQYF
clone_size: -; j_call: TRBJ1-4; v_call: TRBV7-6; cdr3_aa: CASSSTPTNEKLFF
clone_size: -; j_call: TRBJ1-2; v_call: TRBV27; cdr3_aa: CASSSETGKAGYTF
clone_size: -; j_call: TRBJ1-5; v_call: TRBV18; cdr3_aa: CASSPDSDQPQHF
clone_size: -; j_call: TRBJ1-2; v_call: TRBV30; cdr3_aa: CAWSPKYGYTF
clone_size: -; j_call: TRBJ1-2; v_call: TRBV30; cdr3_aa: CAWSVQFGYTF
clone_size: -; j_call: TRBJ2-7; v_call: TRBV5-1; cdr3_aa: CASSSDRVSNEQYF
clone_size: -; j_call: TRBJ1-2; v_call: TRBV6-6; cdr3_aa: CASDTGANYGYTF
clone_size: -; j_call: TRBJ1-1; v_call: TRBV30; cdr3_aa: CAWNRGTDNTEAFF
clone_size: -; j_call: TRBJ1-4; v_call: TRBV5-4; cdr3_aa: CASSGDRARNEKLFF
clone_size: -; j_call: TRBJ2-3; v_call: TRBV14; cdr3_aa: CASSSQGISTDTQYF